The clone carrying this T cell receptor beta chain was picked up a small number of times. Its antigen is as yet unknown. These data belong to a study of identical twins. The study, taken as a whole, reports: It was possible that invariant MAIT and iNKT cells partly confounded the zero-insertion analyses. Out-of-frame beta sequences exhibited a weaker degree of excess twin sharing.

The V gene's germline CDR1 is MDHEN and CDR2 SYDVKM. The V end lost 9 bases, the J end lost 1 base, and 12 bases lay between the germline ends. The CDR3 length is 13 residues. A universal primer site was created by template switching, with the cDNA bearing unique molecular identifiers. MiXCR, applied by TCRdb to the 5' RACE reads, yields one record per CDR3 protein. Among roughly 240,000 distinct CDR3 sequences listed, 7% were seen once. The same specimen was also included in a second study, on yellow fever vaccine responses in identical twins.

The chain couples TRBV28 to TRBJ1-1, with a possible D match to TRBD1 (6 bases). Sequenced: memory (CD45RO+) T cells sorted from blood. This receptor was identified in a woman aged 18-35 years in good health. The CDR3 sequence is CASRGGPNTEAFF. CDR3 sequence (DNA): TGTGCCAGTCGAGGGGGACCGAACACTGAAGCTTTCTTT.